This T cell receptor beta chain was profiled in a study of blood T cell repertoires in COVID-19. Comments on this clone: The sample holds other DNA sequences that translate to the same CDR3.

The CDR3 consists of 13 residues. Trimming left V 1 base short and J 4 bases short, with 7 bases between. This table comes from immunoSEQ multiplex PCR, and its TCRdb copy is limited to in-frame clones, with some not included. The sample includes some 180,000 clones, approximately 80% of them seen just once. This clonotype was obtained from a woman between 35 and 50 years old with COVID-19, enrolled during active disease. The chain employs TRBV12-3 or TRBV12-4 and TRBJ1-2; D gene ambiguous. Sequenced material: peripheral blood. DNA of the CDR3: TGTGCCAGCAGTTTAGGGCAGGCCTATGGCTACACCTTC. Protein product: CASSLGQAYGYTF.